This T cell receptor (beta chain) was sequenced for a study of CD8 T cells in ankylosing spondylitis. Between the trimmed V and J ends, which lost 0 bases and 5 bases, there was a span of 11 bases. Germline lookup yields CDR1 SGHRS and CDR2 YFSETQ. CDR3 size: 14 residues. Study-wide findings and caveats: Disease-linked clones reportedly showed significant enrichment in matched ankylosing spondylitis synovial fluid.

As the method for making TCR beta libraries, quantitative 5'-RACE with molecular barcodes was used. TCRdb fed the 5' RACE reads into MiXCR, producing one record per CDR3 protein. The sample lists 150,000 to 200,000 distinct CDR3 sequences, 11% occurring once. This clonotype has at least ten counts. The antigen remains unidentified. The chain has TRBV5-1 and TRBJ1-1, with D maybe TRBD1 (5 bases). The TCR sequence derives from a male donor with ankylosing spondylitis or in good health (not recorded which). Sequenced sample: blood, either unsorted or a sorted T cell fraction (not recorded which). The CDR3 DNA sequence: TGCGCCAGCAGCTTGGTAGCAGGGAATACTGAAGCTTTCTTT. This codes for CASSLVAGNTEAFF.